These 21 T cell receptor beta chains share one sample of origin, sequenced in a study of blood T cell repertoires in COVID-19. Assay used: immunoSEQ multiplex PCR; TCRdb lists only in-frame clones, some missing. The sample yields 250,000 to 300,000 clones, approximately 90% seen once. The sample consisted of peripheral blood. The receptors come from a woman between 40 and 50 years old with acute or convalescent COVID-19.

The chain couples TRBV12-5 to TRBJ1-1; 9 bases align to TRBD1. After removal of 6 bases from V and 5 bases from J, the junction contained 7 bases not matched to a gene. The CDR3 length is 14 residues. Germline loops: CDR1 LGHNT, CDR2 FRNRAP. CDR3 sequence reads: CASGPQGAGTEAFF. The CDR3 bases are TGTGCTAGTGGGCCACAGGGGGCAGGGACTGAAGCTTTCTTT.

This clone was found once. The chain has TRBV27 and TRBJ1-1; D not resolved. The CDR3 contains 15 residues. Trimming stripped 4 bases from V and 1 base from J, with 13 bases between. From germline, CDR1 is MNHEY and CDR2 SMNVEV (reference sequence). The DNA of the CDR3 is TGTGCCAGCAGTTCTCCAGGATTGGGGAACACTGAAGCTTTCTTT. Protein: CASSSPGLGNTEAFF.

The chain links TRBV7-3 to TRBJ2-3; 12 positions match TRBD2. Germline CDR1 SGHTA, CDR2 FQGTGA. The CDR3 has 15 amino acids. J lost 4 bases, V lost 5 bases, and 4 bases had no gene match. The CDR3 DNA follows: TGTGCCAGCAGCCCGACTAGCGGGGGATCAGATACGCAGTATTTT. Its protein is CASSPTSGGSDTQYF.

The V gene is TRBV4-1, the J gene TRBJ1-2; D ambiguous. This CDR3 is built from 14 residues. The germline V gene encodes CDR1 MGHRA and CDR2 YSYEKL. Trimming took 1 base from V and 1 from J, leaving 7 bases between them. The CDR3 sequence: CASSQGEINYGYTF. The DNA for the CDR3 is TGCGCCAGCAGCCAAGGCGAGATTAACTATGGCTACACCTTC.

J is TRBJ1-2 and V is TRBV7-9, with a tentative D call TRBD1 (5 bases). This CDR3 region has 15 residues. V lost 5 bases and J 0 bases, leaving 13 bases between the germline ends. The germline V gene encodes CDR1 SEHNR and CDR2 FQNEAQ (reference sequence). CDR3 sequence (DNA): TGTGCCAGCAGCAGACCCGGGGGGACTAACTATGGCTACACCTTC. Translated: CASSRPGGTNYGYTF.

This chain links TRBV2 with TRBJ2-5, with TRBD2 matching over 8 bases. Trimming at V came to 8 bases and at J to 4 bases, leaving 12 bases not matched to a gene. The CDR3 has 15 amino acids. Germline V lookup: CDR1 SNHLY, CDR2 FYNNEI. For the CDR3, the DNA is TGTGCCAGCCGTCTATCCGGGGGGGTGGGAGAGACCCAGTACTTC. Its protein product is CASRLSGGVGETQYF.

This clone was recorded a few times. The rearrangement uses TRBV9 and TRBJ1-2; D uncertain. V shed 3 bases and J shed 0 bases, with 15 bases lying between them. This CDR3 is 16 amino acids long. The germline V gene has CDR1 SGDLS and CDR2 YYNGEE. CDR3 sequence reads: CASSGGAGLSNYGYTF. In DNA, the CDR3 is TGTGCCAGCAGCGGGGGAGCCGGTTTATCTAACTATGGCTACACCTTC. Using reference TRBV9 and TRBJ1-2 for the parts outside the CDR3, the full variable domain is DSGVTQTPKHLITATGQRVTLRCSPRSGDLSVYWYQQSLDQGLQFLIQYYNGEERAKGNILERFSAQQFPDLHSELNLSSLELGDSALYFCASSGGAGLSNYGYTFGSGTRLTVV.

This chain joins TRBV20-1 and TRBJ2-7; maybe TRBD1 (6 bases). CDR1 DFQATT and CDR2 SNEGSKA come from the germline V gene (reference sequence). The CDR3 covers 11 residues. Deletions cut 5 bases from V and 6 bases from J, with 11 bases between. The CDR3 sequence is CSAGTRGEQYV. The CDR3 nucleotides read TGCAGTGCTGGGACAAGGGGCGAGCAGTACGTC.

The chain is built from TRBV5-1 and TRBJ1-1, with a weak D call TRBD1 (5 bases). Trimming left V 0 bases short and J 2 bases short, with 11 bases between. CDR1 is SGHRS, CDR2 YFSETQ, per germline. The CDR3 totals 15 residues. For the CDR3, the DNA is TGCGCCAGCAGCTTGGACAGGTTGGGAAACACTGAAGCTTTCTTT. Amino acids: CASSLDRLGNTEAFF.

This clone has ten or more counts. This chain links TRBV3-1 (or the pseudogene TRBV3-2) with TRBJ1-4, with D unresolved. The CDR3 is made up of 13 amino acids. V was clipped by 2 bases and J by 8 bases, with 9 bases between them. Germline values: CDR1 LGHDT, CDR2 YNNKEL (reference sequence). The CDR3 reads CASSQQAREKLFF. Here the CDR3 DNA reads TGTGCCAGCAGCCAACAGGCGAGAGAAAAACTGTTTTTT.

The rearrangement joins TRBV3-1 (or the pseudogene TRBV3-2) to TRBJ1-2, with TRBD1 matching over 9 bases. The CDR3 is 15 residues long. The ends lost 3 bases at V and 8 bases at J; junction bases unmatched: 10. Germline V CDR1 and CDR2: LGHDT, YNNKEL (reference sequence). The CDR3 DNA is TGTGCCAGCAGCCAGGGGGGACAGGGAAAGCGGGGCTACACCTTC. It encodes CASSQGGQGKRGYTF.

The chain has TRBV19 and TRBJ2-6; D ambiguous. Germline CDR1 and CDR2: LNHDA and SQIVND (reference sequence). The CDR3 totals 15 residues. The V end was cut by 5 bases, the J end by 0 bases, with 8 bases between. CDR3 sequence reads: CASSRHSSGANVLTF. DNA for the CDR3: TGTGCCAGTAGTCGACACAGCTCTGGGGCCAACGTCCTGACTTTC.

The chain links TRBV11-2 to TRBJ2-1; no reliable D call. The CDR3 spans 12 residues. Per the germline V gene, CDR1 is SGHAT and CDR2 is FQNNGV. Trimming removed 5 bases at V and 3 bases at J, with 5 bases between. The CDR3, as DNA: TGTGCCAGCAGCCCGGGCTACAATGAGCAGTTCTTC. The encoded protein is CASSPGYNEQFF. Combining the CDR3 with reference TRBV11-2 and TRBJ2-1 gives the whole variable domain EAGVAQSPRYKIIEKRQSVAFWCNPISGHATLYWYQQILGQGPKLLIQFQNNGVVDDSQLPKDRFSAERLKGVDSTLKIQPAKLEDSAVYLCASSPGYNEQFFGPGTRLTVL.

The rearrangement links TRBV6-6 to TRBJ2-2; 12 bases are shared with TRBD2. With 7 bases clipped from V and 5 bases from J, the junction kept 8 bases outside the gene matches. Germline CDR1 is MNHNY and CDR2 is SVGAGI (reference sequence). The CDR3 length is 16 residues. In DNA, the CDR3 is TGTGCCAGCATTACCTCTAGCGGGGGGGCAACCGGGGAGCTGTTTTTT. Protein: CASITSSGGATGELFF.

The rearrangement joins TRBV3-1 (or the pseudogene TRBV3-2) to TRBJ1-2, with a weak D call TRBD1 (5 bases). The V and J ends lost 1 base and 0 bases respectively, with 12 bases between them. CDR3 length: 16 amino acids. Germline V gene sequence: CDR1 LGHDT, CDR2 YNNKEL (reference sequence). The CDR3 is CASSQVGGATNYGYTF. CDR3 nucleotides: TGTGCCAGCAGCCAAGTGGGAGGGGCCACTAACTATGGCTACACCTTC.

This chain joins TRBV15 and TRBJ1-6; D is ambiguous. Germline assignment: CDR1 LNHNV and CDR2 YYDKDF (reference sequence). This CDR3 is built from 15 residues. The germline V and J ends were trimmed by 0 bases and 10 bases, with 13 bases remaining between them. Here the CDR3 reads CATSREDGRLSPLHF. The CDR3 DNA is TGTGCCACCAGCAGAGAGGATGGGCGCTTATCACCCCTCCACTTT. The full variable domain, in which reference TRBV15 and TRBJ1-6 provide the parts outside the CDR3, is DAMVIQNPRYQVTQFGKPVTLSCSQTLNHNVMYWYQQKSSQAPKLLFHYYDKDFNNEADTPDNFQSRRPNTSFCFLDIRSPGLGDTAMYLCATSREDGRLSPLHFGNGTRLTVT.

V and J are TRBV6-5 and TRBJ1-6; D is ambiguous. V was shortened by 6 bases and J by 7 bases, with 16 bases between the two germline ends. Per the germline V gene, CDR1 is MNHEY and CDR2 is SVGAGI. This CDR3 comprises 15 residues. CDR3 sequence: CASRATLTLNSPLHF. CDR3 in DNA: TGTGCCAGCAGAGCCACTTTAACCCTGAATTCACCCCTCCACTTT.

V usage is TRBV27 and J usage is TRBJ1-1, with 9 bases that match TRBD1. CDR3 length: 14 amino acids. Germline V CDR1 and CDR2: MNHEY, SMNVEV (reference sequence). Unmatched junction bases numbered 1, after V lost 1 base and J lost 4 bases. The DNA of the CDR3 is TGTGCCAGCAGTTTATACAGGGGGCTCACTGAAGCTTTCTTT. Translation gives CASSLYRGLTEAFF.

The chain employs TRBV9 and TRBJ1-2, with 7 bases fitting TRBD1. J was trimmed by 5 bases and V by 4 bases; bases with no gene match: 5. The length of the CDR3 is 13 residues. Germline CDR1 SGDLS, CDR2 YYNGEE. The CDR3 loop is CASSRDREYGYTF. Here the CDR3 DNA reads TGTGCCAGCAGCAGGGACAGAGAGTATGGCTACACCTTC.

The CDR3 region has the DNA TGTGCCAGCAGCCAAGAAATGGCGGGGGGAGGGACAGATACGCAGTATTTT. This gives the protein CASSQEMAGGGTDTQYF. This chain joins TRBV4-2 and TRBJ2-3; 8 nucleotides line up with TRBD2. Germline values: CDR1 LGHNA, CDR2 YNFKEQ. V lost 0 bases and J lost 3; bases outside the gene matches: 8. This CDR3 comprises 17 residues.

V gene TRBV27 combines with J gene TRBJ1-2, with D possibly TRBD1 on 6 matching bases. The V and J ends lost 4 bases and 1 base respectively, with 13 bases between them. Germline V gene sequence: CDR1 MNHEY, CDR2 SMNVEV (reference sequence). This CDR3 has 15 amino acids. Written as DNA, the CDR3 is TGTGCCAGCAGTTCCCTCAACAGGGTTAACTATGGCTACACCTTC. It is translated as CASSSLNRVNYGYTF.